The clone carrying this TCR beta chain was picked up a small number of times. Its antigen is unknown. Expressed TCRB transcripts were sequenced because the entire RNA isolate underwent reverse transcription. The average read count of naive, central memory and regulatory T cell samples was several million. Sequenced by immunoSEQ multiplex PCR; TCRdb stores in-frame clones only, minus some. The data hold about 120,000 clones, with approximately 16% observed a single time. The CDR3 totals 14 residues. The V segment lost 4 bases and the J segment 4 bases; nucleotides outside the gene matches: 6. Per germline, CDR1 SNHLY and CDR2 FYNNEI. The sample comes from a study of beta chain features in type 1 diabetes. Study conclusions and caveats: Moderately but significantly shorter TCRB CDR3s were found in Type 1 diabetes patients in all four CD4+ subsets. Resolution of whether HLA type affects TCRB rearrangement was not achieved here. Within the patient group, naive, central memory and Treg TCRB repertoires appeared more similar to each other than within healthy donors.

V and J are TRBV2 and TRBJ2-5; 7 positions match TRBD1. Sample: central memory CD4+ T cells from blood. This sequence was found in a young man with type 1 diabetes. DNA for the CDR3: TGTGCCAGCAGTGCCCGGACAGGAGGAGAGACCCAGTACTTC. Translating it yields CASSARTGGETQYF.